Each of the 11 T cell receptor beta chains below was sequenced from the same sample in a study of control samples from healthy donors and cancer patients. Method: immunoSEQ multiplex PCR; TCRdb's copy keeps in-frame clones and lacks some. Among tens of thousands of clones, 75% to 90% were seen once, and the ten largest hold around a tenth. Sequenced sample: blood. The receptors come from a man in his 70s in good health.

This chain joins TRBV6-5 and TRBJ2-7; TRBD2 aligns across 7 bases. The V segment lost 6 bases and the J segment 0 bases; nucleotides outside the gene matches: 5. Germline V gene lookup returns CDR1 MNHEY and CDR2 SVGAGI. The length of the CDR3 is 14 residues. The CDR3 DNA reads TGTGCCAGCAGCGATAGCGGGCTCTCCTACGAGCAGTACTTC. This gives the protein CASSDSGLSYEQYF.

This chain joins TRBV7-6 and TRBJ2-1; 9 bases are shared with TRBD2. This CDR3 region has 15 residues. The junction had 4 bases not matched to a gene; V was cut back by 3 bases and J by 4 bases. Germline loops: CDR1 SGHVS, CDR2 FNYEAQ. The CDR3 coding sequence is TGTGCCAGCAGCTTTAGCGGGAGAGGTTACAATGAGCAGTTCTTC. Translation: CASSFSGRGYNEQFF.

This rearrangement joins TRBV29-1 to TRBJ1-2; D not certain. The V gene's germline CDR1 is SQVTM and CDR2 ANQGSEA. Trimming pared 3 bases from V and 7 bases from J, leaving 9 bases between. The CDR3 contains 11 residues. CDR3 bases: TGCAGCGTTGACTTCAACAGTGGCTACACCTTC. Translated: CSVDFNSGYTF.

The chain uses TRBV2 and TRBJ2-5, with 8 bases identical to TRBD1. Germline V lookup: CDR1 SNHLY, CDR2 FYNNEI. Trimming took 2 bases from V and 2 from J; bases not matched to a gene: 1. The CDR3 loop spans 14 amino acids. The DNA of the CDR3 is TGTGCCAGCAGTGAAAGGACAGGGCAAGAGACCCAGTACTTC. Protein product: CASSERTGQETQYF.

This chain joins TRBV18 and TRBJ2-7; TRBD2 agrees at 7 bases. Germline values: CDR1 KGHSH, CDR2 LQKENI. The CDR3 length is 13 residues. V shed 5 bases and J 3 bases; nucleotides not matched to a gene: 4. CDR3 nucleotide sequence: TGTGCCAGCTCAGTAACTAGCGACTACGAGCAGTACTTC. It yields the protein CASSVTSDYEQYF.

The chain couples TRBV24-1 to TRBJ2-2, with 7 bases lining up with TRBD1. This CDR3 region has 15 residues. Germline lookup yields CDR1 KGHDR and CDR2 SFDVKD. With 5 bases clipped from V and 9 bases from J, the junction kept 11 bases outside the gene matches. The CDR3 DNA reads as TGTGCCACCAGTGTAAATACAGGGGTCAACCGGGAGCTGTTTTTT. Its translation is CATSVNTGVNRELFF.

The genes are TRBV4-2 and TRBJ2-2; 9 bases agree with TRBD1. Germline trimming cut 0 bases from V and 2 bases from J; bases unmatched to any gene: 7. Germline CDR1 LGHNA, CDR2 YNFKEQ. This CDR3 spans 18 amino acids. CDR3 region: CASSQDPRTGANTGELFF. CDR3 coding DNA: TGTGCCAGCAGCCAAGACCCAAGGACAGGGGCAAACACCGGGGAGCTGTTTTTT.

The chain links TRBV5-6 to TRBJ1-1, with a weak D call TRBD1 (6 bases). V was pared by 3 bases and J by 1 base, with 10 bases between. The germline V gene encodes CDR1 SGHDT and CDR2 YYEEEE. This CDR3 region has 14 residues. The CDR3 loop reads CASSSRTENTEAFF. The CDR3 DNA reads as TGTGCCAGCAGCTCCAGGACAGAGAACACTGAAGCTTTCTTT.

Turning to this clone: The germline gene is not matched at one end of the junction; a read error may be the cause. Other DNA sequences in the same sample also yield this CDR3. CDR3 region: CASSLGQNYGYTF. The DNA for the CDR3 is TGTGCCAGCAGTTTGGGCCAGAACTATGGTTACACCTTC. This chain links TRBV28 with TRBJ1-2; D call uncertain. The CDR3 length is 13 residues. CDR1 and CDR2 (germline): MDHEN, SYDVKM.

J is TRBJ2-1 and V is TRBV6-2 or TRBV6-3; 10 nucleotides line up with TRBD2. With 2 bases clipped from V and 12 bases from J, the junction kept 10 bases outside the gene matches. Germline values: CDR1 MNHEY, CDR2 SVGEGT. The CDR3 sequence is 15 residues long. For the CDR3, the DNA is TGTGCCAGCAGTTACCCCACGAGCGGGAGGGCTCGGCAGTTCTTC. This sequence encodes CASSYPTSGRARQFF.

The chain is built from TRBV15 and TRBJ2-7, with 8 bases identical to TRBD1. The CDR3 totals 17 residues. Trimming cost V 0 bases and J 1 base; bases outside gene matches: 8. Per germline, CDR1 LNHNV and CDR2 YYDKDF (reference sequence). CDR3 nucleotide sequence: TGTGCCACCAGCAGAGATCCCGGGACAGGCCTTTCCTACGAGCAGTACTTC. Translated, it gives CATSRDPGTGLSYEQYF. Full variable domain (missing parts from reference TRBV15 and TRBJ2-7): DAMVIQNPRYQVTQFGKPVTLSCSQTLNHNVMYWYQQKSSQAPKLLFHYYDKDFNNEADTPDNFQSRRPNTSFCFLDIRSPGLGDTAMYLCATSRDPGTGLSYEQYFGPGTRLTVT.